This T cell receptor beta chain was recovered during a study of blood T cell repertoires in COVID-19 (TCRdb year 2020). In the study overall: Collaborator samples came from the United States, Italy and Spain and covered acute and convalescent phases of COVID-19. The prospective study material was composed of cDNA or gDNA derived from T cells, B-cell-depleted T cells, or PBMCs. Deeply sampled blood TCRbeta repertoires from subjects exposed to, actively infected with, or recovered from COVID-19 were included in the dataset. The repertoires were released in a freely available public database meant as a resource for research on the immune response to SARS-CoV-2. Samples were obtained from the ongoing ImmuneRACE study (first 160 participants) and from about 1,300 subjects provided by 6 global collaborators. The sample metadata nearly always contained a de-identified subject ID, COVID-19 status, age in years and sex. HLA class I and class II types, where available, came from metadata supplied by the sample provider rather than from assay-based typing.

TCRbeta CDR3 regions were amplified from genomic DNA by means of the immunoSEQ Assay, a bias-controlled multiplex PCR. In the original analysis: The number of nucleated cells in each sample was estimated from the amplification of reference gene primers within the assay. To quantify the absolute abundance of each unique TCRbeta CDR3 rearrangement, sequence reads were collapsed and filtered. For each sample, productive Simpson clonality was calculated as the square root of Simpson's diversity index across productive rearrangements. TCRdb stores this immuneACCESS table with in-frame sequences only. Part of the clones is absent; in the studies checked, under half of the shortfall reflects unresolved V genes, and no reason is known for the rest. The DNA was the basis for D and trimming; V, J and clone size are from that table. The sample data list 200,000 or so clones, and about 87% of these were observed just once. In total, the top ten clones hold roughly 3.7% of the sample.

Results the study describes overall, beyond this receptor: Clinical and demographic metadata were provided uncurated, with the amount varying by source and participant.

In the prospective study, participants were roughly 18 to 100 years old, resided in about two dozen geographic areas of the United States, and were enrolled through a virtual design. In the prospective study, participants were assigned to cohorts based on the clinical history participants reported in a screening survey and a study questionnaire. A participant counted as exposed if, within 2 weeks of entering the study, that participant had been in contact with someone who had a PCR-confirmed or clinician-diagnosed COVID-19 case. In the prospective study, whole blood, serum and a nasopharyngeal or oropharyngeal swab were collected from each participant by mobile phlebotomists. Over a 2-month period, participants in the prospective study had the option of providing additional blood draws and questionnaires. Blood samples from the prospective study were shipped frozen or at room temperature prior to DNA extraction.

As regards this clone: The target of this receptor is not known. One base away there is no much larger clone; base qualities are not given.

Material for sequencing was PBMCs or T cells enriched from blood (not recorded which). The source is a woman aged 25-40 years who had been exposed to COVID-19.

The CDR3: CASSLSRNTGELFF. Read as DNA, the sequence is TGCGCCAGCAGCCTGTCCAGGAACACCGGGGAGCTGTTTTTT. The chain joins TRBV4-1 to TRBJ2-2; there is no confident call for the D gene. The CDR3 spans 14 residues, from the cysteine through the phenylalanine. The CDR3 DNA has 42 bases and is translated from base 1. Trimming takes 4 bases from V and 1 base from J, and the germline ends sit 7 bases apart. Sequences MGHRA (CDR1) and YSYEKL (CDR2) are obtained from the germline V gene.